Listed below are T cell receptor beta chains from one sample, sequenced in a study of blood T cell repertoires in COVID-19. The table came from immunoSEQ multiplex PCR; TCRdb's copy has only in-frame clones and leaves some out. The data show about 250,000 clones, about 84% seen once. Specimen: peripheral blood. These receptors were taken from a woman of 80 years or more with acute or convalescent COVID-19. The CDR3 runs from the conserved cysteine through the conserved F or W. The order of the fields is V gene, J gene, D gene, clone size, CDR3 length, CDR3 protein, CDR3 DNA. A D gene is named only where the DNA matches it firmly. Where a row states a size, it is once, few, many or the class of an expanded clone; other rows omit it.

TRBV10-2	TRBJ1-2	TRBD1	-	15	CASRPGTGLDYGYTF	TGCGCCAGCCGGCCCGGGACAGGCCTAGACTATGGCTACACCTTC
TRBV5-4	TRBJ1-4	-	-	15	CASSLWGTGSRELFF	-
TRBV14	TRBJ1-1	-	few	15	CASSQDEARNTEAFF	TGTGCCAGCAGCCAAGATGAGGCTCGGAACACTGAAGCTTTCTTT
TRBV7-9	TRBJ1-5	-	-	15	CASSAGEGSNQPQHF	TGTGCCAGCAGCGCAGGGGAGGGTAGCAATCAGCCCCAGCATTTT
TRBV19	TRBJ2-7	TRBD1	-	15	CASSKEGTGRDEQYF	TGTGCCAGTAGTAAGGAGGGGACAGGGCGAGACGAGCAGTACTTC
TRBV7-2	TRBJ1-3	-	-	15	CASSLGSYSGNTIYF	TGTGCCAGCAGCTTAGGGTCCTACTCTGGAAACACCATATATTTT
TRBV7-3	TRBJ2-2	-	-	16	CASSLGGPSRAGELFF	TGTGCCAGCAGCTTAGGGGGCCCCAGTCGGGCCGGGGAGCTGTTTTTT
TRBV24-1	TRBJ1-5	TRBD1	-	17	CATSGDSGQGDNQPQHF	TGTGCCACCAGTGGCGACTCGGGACAGGGGGATAATCAGCCCCAGCATTTT
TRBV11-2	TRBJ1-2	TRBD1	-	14	CASSQTTGHYGYTF	TGTGCCAGCAGTCAAACGACAGGGCACTATGGCTACACCTTC
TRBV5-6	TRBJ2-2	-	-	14	CASSYRGPTGELFF	TGTGCCAGCAGCTACCGAGGTCCCACCGGGGAGCTGTTTTTT
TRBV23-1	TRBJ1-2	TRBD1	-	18	CASTLGIGQGDRGYGYTF	TGCGCCAGCACTCTCGGGATTGGACAGGGGGACAGAGGCTATGGCTACACCTTC
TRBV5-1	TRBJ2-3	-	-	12	CASSYNTDTQYF	TGCGCCAGCAGCTATAACACAGATACGCAGTATTTT
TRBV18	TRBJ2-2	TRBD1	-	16	CASSPNRDRGTGELFF	TGTGCCAGCTCACCTAACCGGGACAGGGGCACCGGGGAGCTGTTTTTT
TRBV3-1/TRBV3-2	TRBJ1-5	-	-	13	CASSQGSGRPQHF	TGTGCCAGCAGCCAGGGATCGGGGAGGCCCCAGCATTTT
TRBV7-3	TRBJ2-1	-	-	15	CASSSGQGSYNEQFF	TGTGCCAGCAGCTCTGGCCAGGGATCCTACAATGAGCAGTTCTTC
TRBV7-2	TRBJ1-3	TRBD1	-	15	CASRLSGGGGNTIYF	TGTGCCAGCAGGCTATCAGGGGGCGGTGGAAACACCATATATTTT
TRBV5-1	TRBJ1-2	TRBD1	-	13	CASSLGQGDGYTF	TGCGCCAGCAGCTTGGGTCAGGGGGATGGCTACACCTTC
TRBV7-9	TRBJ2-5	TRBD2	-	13	CASSTSGTETQYF	TGTGCCAGCAGCACTAGCGGGACAGAGACCCAGTACTTC
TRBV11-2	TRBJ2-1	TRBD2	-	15	CASSFSSGTGNEQFF	TGTGCCAGCAGCTTTTCTAGCGGGACCGGCAATGAGCAGTTCTTC
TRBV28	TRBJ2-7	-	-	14	CASTWGGRFYEQYF	TGTGCCAGCACTTGGGGGGGGCGCTTTTACGAGCAGTACTTC
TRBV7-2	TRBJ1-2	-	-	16	CASSLGLAGSTYGYTF	TGTGCCAGCAGCTTAGGGTTGGCAGGGTCTACCTATGGCTACACCTTC
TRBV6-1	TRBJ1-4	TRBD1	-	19	CASSDEQGAPKWANEKLFF	TGTGCCAGCAGTGACGAACAGGGGGCACCGAAGTGGGCTAATGAAAAACTGTTTTTT
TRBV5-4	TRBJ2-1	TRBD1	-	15	CASSIPGQDYNEQFF	TGTGCCAGCAGCATACCAGGACAGGACTACAATGAGCAGTTCTTC
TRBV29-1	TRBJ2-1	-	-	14	CSVRVGGDNNEQFF	TGCAGCGTTCGTGTGGGGGGGGACAACAATGAGCAGTTCTTC
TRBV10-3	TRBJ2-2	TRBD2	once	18	CAISGEKGLAGGTGELFF	TGTGCCATCAGTGGAGAAAAGGGACTAGCGGGTGGCACCGGGGAGCTGTTTTTT
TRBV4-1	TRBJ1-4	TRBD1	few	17	CASSQDIGQATNEKLFF	TGCGCCAGCAGCCAAGATATCGGACAGGCAACTAATGAAAAACTGTTTTTT
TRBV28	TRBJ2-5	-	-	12	CASKGNQETQYF	TGTGCCAGCAAGGGGAACCAAGAGACCCAGTACTTC
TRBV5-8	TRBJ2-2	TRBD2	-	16	CASRLAGVSNTGELFF	TGTGCCAGCAGATTAGCGGGAGTTAGCAACACCGGGGAGCTGTTTTTT
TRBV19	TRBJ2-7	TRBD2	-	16	CASSMGLAGGVYEQYF	TGTGCCAGTAGTATGGGACTAGCGGGAGGGGTCTACGAGCAGTACTTC